This T cell receptor beta chain appears in the sequencing data of a study of T-cell reconstitution after alpha-beta-depleted transplantation in children. Preparing the TCRbeta library involved the use of unique molecular identifiers. TCRdb re-derived calls from the PCR reads in MiXCR, one entry per CDR3 protein. The sample has a few hundred thousand distinct CDR3 sequences; 10% are singletons. This CDR3 spans 15 amino acids. V lost 5 bases, J lost 12 bases, and 14 bases stayed unmatched. Specimen: PBMCs from the stem cell graft donor, collected from the stem cell graft. The chain uses TRBV12-3 or TRBV12-4 and TRBJ2-1; 9 bases fit TRBD2. The clonotype was recovered from a human donor who donated a stem cell graft to a child with acute lymphoblastic leukemia. Here the CDR3 reads CASSPGVAGASAQFF. The CDR3 nucleotides are TGTGCCAGCAGTCCTGGGGTAGCGGGAGCAAGTGCGCAGTTCTTC.